These 5 T cell receptor beta chains were all obtained from the same sample, sequenced in a study of blood T cell repertoires in COVID-19. Clones were read by immunoSEQ multiplex PCR, and TCRdb kept only the in-frame ones, dropping some. The sample gives roughly 190,000 clones, roughly 90% of which show up once; about 6.8% is in the top ten. The sample taken for sequencing was peripheral blood. These receptors were taken from a woman between 40 and 50 years old who had recovered from COVID-19.

J is TRBJ2-7 and V is TRBV28; tentatively, D is TRBD2 (5 bases). CDR3 size: 12 residues. Trimming pared 3 bases from V and 2 bases from J, leaving 5 bases between. Per germline, CDR1 MDHEN and CDR2 SYDVKM. CDR3 nucleotides: TGTGCCAGCAGTTTCGGGACCTACGAGCAGTACTTC. Protein: CASSFGTYEQYF.

V gene TRBV4-2 combines with J gene TRBJ2-7, with 7 nucleotides matching TRBD2. This CDR3 spans 15 amino acids. In germline, CDR1 is LGHNA, CDR2 YNFKEQ. Trimming cost V 0 bases and J 3 bases; bases outside gene matches: 5. The CDR3 loop is CASSQDERDLYEQYF. The CDR3 DNA reads as TGTGCCAGCAGCCAAGACGAGCGGGACCTCTACGAGCAGTACTTC.

The chain joins TRBV5-6 to TRBJ2-2; possible D gene TRBD1, 6 bases. Germline V gene sequence: CDR1 SGHDT, CDR2 YYEEEE. The V gene lost 4 bases and the J gene lost 1 base, with 14 bases spanning the gap. CDR3 length: 16 residues. CDR3 sequence (DNA): TGTGCCAGCAGCCATGGGGCGGACAGGAACACCGGGGAGCTGTTTTTT. As protein: CASSHGADRNTGELFF.

The chain employs TRBV27 and TRBJ2-2; the match to TRBD1 covers 7 bases. The V gene end was trimmed by 2 bases and the J gene end by 4 bases; junction bases not matched to a gene: 4. The CDR3 consists of 15 residues. Per the germline V gene, CDR1 is MNHEY and CDR2 is SMNVEV (reference sequence). Here the CDR3 DNA reads TGTGCCAGCAGTTTAGACAGGGCTTCCACCGGGGAGCTGTTTTTT. Translating gives CASSLDRASTGELFF.

CDR3 nucleotide sequence: TGTGCCTGGAGTGTAAACCCCGAGGCCCAGCATTTT. Its translation is CAWSVNPEAQHF. V is TRBV30 and J is TRBJ1-5; D is unclear. This CDR3 spans 12 amino acids. V was pared by 0 bases and J by 11 bases, with 11 bases between. Germline lookup yields CDR1 GTSNPN and CDR2 SVGIG (reference sequence). Based on the CDR3 plus reference TRBV30 and TRBJ1-5, the full variable domain is SQTIHQWPATLVQPVGSPLSLECTVEGTSNPNLYWYRQAAGRGLQLLFYSVGIGQISSEVPQNLSASRPQDRQFILSSKKLLLSDSGFYLCAWSVNPEAQHFGDGTRLSIL.